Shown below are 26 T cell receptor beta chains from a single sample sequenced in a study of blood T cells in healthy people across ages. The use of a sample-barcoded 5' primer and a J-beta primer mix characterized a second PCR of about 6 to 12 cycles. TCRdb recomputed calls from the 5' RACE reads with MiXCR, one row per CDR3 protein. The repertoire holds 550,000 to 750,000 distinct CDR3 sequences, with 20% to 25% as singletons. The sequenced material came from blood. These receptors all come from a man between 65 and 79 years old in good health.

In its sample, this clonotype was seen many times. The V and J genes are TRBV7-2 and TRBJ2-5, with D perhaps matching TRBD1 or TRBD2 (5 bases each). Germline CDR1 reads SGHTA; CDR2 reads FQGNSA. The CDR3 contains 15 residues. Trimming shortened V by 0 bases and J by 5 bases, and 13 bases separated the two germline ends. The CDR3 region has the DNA TGTGCCAGCAGCTTAGCGCTAACCTGGGGGGAGACCCAGTACTTC. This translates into CASSLALTWGETQYF.

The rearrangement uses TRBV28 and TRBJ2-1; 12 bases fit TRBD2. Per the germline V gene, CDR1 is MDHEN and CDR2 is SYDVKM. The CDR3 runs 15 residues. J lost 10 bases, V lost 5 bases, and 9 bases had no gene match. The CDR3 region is CASSHLAGGPQEQFF. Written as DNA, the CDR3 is TGTGCCAGCAGTCATCTAGCGGGAGGGCCGCAGGAGCAGTTCTTC.

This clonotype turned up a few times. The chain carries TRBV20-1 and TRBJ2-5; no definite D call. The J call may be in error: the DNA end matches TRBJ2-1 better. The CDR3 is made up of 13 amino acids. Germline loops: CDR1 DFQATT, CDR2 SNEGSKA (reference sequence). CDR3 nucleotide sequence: TGCAGTGCAAACCTCGGTGGGATCGGTGAGCAGTTCTTC. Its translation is CSANLGGIGEQFF.

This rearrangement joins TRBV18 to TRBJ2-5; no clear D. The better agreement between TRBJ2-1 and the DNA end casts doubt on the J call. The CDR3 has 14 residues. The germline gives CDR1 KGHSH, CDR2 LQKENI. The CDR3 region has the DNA TGTGCCAGCTCACTCCTAGGGCTCGACAATGAGCAGTTCTTC. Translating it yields CASSLLGLDNEQFF.

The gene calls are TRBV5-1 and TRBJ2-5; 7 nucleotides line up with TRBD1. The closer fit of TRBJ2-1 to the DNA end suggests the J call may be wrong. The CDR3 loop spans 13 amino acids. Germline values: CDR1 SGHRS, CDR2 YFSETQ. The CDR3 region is CASRAGTDSEQFF. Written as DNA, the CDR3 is TGCGCCAGCAGGGCCGGGACAGACAGTGAGCAGTTCTTC.

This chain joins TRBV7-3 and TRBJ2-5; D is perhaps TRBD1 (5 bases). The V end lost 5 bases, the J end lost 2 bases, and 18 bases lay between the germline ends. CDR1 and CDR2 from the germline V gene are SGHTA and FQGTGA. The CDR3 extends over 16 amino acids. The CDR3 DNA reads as TGTGCCAGCAGCCCCAGCAGGGATATGGGGCAAGAGACCCAGTACTTC. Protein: CASSPSRDMGQETQYF. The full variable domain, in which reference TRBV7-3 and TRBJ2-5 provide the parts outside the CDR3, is GAGVSQTPSNKVTEKGKYVELRCDPISGHTALYWYRQSLGQGPEFLIYFQGTGAADDSGLPNDRFFAVRPEGSVSTLKIQRTERGDSAVYLCASSPSRDMGQETQYFGPGTRLLVL.

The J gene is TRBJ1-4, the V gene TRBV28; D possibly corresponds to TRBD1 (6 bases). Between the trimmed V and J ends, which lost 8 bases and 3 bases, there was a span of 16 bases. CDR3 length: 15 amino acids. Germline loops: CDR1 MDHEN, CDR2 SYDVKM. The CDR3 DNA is TGTGCCAGCCAGACAGGAGCAGCGGCTAATGAAAAACTGTTTTTT. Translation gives CASQTGAAANEKLFF.

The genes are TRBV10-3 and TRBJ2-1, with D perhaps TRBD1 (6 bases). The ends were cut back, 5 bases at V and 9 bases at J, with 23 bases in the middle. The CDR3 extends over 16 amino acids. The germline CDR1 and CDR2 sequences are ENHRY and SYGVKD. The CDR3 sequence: CAISSTGPTGDGEQFF. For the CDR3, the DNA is TGTGCCATCAGTTCCACAGGGCCAACAGGTGATGGTGAGCAGTTCTTC.

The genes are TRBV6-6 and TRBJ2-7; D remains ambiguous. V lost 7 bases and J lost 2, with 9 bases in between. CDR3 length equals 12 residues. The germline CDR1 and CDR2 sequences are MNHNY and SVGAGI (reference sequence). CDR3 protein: CASMSFTYEQYF. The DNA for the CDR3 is TGTGCCAGCATGAGTTTCACCTACGAGCAGTACTTC.

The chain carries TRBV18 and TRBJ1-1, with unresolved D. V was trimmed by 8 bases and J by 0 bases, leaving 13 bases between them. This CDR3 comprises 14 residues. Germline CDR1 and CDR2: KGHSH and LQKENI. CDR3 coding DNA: TGTGCCAGCGCCGGATCTTCTCTGAACACTGAAGCTTTCTTT. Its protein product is CASAGSSLNTEAFF.

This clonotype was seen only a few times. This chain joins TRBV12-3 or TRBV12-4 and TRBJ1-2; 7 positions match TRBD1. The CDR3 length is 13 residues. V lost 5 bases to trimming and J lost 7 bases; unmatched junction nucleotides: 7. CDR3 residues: CASSPTGASGYTF. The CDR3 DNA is TGTGCCAGCAGTCCTACAGGGGCTTCTGGCTACACCTTC.

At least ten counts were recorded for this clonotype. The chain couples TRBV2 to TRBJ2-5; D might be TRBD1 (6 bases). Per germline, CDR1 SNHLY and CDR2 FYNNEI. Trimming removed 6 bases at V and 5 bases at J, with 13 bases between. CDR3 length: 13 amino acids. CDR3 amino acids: CASSPDSWETQYF. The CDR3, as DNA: TGTGCCAGCAGCCCGGACAGTTGGGAGACCCAGTACTTC.

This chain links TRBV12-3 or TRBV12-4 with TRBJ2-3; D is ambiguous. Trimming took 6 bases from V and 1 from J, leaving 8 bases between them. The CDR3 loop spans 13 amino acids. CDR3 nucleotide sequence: TGTGCCAGCAGACCCTCGGGCACAGATACGCAGTATTTT. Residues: CASRPSGTDTQYF.

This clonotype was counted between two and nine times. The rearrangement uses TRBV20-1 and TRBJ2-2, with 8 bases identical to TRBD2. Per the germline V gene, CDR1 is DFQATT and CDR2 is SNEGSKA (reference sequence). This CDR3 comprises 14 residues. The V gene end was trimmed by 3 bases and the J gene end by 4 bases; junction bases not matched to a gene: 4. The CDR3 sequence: CSASSSGPTGELFF. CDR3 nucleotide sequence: TGCAGTGCTAGCTCTAGCGGGCCCACCGGGGAGCTGTTTTTT.

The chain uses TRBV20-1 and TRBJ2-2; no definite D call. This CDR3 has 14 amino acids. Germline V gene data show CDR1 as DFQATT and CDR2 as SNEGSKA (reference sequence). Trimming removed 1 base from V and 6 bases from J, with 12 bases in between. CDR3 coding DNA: TGCAGTGCTAGAGGATCGACCGGACCCGGGGAGCTGTTTTTT. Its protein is CSARGSTGPGELFF.

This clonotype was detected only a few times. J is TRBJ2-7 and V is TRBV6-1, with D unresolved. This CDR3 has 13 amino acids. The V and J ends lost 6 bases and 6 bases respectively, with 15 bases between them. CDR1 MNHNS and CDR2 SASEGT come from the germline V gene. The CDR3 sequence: CASRETLTGEQYF. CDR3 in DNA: TGTGCCAGCAGGGAGACCCTGACTGGCGAGCAGTACTTC.

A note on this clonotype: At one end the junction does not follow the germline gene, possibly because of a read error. The CDR3 DNA sequence: TGTGCCAGCAGTGAAGGCTCAACAGGGCTAGGGGCCAACATCCTGACTTTC. It specifies CASSEGSTGLGANILTF. The gene calls are TRBV2 and TRBJ2-6; D perhaps matches TRBD1 (6 bases). CDR3 length equals 17 residues. Per the germline V gene, CDR1 is SNHLY and CDR2 is FYNNEI.

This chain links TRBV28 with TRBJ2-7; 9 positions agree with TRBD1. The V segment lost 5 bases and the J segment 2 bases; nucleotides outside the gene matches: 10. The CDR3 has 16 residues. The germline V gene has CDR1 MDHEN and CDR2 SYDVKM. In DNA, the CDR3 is TGTGCCAGCAGTGGACCTACCGGGACAGGGACCTACGAGCAGTACTTC. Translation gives CASSGPTGTGTYEQYF.

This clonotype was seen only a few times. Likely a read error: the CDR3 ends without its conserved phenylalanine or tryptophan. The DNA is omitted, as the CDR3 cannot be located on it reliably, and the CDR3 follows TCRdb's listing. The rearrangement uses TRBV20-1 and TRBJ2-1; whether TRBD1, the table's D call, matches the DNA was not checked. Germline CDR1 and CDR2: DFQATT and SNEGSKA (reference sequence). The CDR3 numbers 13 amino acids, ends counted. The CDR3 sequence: CSASPYRGVLEFL.

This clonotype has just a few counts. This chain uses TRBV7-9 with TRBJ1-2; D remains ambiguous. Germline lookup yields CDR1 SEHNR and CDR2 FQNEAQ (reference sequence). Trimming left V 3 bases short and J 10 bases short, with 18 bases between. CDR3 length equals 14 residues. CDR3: CASSLEARVGVYTF. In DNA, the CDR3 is TGTGCCAGCAGCTTGGAAGCTAGAGTCGGAGTCTACACCTTC.

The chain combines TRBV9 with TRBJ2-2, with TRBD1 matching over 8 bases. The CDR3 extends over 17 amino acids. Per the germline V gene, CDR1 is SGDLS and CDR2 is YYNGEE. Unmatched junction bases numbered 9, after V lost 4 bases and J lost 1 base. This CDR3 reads CASSLRPGTGNTGELFF. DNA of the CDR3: TGTGCCAGCAGCCTCCGTCCCGGGACAGGGAACACCGGGGAGCTGTTTTTT. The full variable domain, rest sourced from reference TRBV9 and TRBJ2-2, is DSGVTQTPKHLITATGQRVTLRCSPRSGDLSVYWYQQSLDQGLQFLIQYYNGEERAKGNILERFSAQQFPDLHSELNLSSLELGDSALYFCASSLRPGTGNTGELFFGEGSRLTVL.

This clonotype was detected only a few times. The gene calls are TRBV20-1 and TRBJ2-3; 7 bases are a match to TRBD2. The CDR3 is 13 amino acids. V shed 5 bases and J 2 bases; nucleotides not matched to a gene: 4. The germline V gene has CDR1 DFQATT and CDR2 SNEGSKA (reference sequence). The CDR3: CSAVRDYTDTQYF. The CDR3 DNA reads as TGCAGTGCTGTCCGGGACTACACAGATACGCAGTATTTT.

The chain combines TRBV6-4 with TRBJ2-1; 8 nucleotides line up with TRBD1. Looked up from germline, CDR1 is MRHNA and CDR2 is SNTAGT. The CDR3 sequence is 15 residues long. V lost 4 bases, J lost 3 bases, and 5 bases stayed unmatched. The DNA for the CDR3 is TGTGCCAGCAGTGTACAGGGGGGCGACTACAATGAGCAGTTCTTC. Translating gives CASSVQGGDYNEQFF.

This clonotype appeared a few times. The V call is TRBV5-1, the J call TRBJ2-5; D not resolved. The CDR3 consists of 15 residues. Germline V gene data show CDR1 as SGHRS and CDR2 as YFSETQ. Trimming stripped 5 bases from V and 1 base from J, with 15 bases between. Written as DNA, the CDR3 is TGCGCCAGCAGTCCGCGGCCTACCTTCCAAGAGACCCAGTACTTC. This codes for CASSPRPTFQETQYF.

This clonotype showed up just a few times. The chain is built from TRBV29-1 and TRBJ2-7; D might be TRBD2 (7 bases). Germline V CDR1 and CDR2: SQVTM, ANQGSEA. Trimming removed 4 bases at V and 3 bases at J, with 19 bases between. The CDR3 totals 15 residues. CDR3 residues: CSVAGGPDRDYEQYF. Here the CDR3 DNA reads TGCAGCGTTGCCGGGGGGCCAGATAGAGACTACGAGCAGTACTTC.

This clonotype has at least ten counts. The CDR3 coding sequence is TGTGCCAGCAGCTCTCGGACTAACTCCTACGAGCAGTACTTC. Protein sequence: CASSSRTNSYEQYF. The V gene is TRBV3-1, the J gene TRBJ2-7, with D possibly matching TRBD2 (6 bases). Germline V gene sequence: CDR1 LGHDT, CDR2 YNNKEL (reference sequence). This CDR3 region has 14 residues. V lost 5 bases and J 0 bases, leaving 11 bases between the germline ends.